These 21 T cell receptor beta chains share one sample of origin, sequenced in a study of blood T cell repertoires in COVID-19. The repertoire was sequenced with immunoSEQ multiplex PCR; TCRdb's copy has only in-frame clones and lacks some. The table includes 200,000 to 250,000 clones, around 84% detected once. The sample taken for sequencing was PBMCs or T cells enriched from blood (not recorded which). The receptor set was obtained from a woman aged 40-49 years who had recovered from COVID-19.

The V call is TRBV5-6, the J call TRBJ1-2, with D perhaps TRBD1 (5 bases). V lost 1 base to trimming and J lost 4 bases, with 14 bases between them. Germline lookup yields CDR1 SGHDT and CDR2 YYEEEE. This CDR3 comprises 15 residues. The CDR3 reads CASSLWGRRAYGYTF. For the CDR3, the DNA is TGTGCCAGCAGCTTGTGGGGCCGCAGGGCCTATGGCTACACCTTC. Supplemented by reference TRBV5-6 and TRBJ1-2, the full variable domain reads DAGVTQSPTHLIKTRGQQVTLRCSPKSGHDTVSWYQQALGQGPQFIFQYYEEEERQRGNFPDRFSGHQFPNYSSELNVNALLLGDSALYLCASSLWGRRAYGYTFGSGTRLTVV.

V is TRBV6-5 and J is TRBJ2-7, with 13 bases matching TRBD2. There are 15 residues in the CDR3. CDR1 and CDR2 from the germline V gene are MNHEY and SVGAGI. J gave up 4 bases and V 6 bases, and 6 bases lay outside the gene matches. Here the CDR3 reads CASRSRLAGGYEQYF. In nucleotides, the CDR3 is TGTGCCAGCAGATCTCGACTAGCGGGAGGTTACGAGCAGTACTTC.

J is TRBJ2-2 and V is TRBV7-8; 9 nucleotides line up with TRBD2. Unmatched junction bases numbered 10, after V lost 7 bases and J lost 7 bases. CDR3 length: 15 amino acids. Germline V gene sequence: CDR1 SGHVS, CDR2 FQNEAQ. The CDR3 protein is CASKWREGRNGELFF. In nucleotides, the CDR3 is TGTGCCAGCAAATGGCGGGAGGGAAGGAACGGGGAGCTGTTTTTT.

J is TRBJ1-1 and V is TRBV6-2 or TRBV6-3, with D unresolved. The ends were cut back, 6 bases at V and 1 base at J, with 9 bases in the middle. Germline CDR1 and CDR2: MNHEY and SVGEGT. The CDR3 extends over 13 amino acids. The CDR3: CASSFTENTEAFF. In DNA form, the CDR3 reads TGTGCCAGCAGCTTTACAGAGAACACTGAAGCTTTCTTT.

The chain is built from TRBV7-8 and TRBJ1-4; TRBD1 matches at 8 bases. J was trimmed by 4 bases and V by 3 bases; bases with no gene match: 13. In germline, CDR1 is SGHVS, CDR2 FQNEAQ. The CDR3 consists of 18 residues. Here the CDR3 reads CASSFIQGVRYSNEKLFF. The CDR3 DNA sequence: TGTGCCAGCAGCTTCATACAGGGGGTCCGATACAGTAATGAAAAACTGTTTTTT.

The V and J genes are TRBV5-4 and TRBJ2-2; no definite D call. CDR3 length: 14 amino acids. The germline V gene has CDR1 SGHNT and CDR2 YYREEE (reference sequence). V gave up 2 bases and J gave up 6 bases, with 11 bases separating them. This CDR3 reads CASSFRRPAGELFF. The DNA for the CDR3 is TGTGCCAGCAGCTTCCGCCGCCCGGCCGGGGAGCTGTTTTTT.

This chain joins TRBV5-4 and TRBJ2-7; a possible D gene is TRBD1 (7 bases). The CDR3 spans 14 residues. With 4 bases removed from V and 3 bases from J, the gap between germline ends came to 14 bases. In germline, CDR1 is SGHNT, CDR2 YYREEE (reference sequence). CDR3 loop: CASSLNRGGYEQYF. CDR3 DNA sequence: TGTGCCAGCAGCCTCAACAGGGGAGGCTACGAGCAGTACTTC. Full variable domain (missing parts from reference TRBV5-4 and TRBJ2-7): ETGVTQSPTHLIKTRGQQVTLRCSSQSGHNTVSWYQQALGQGPQFIFQYYREEENGRGNFPPRFSGLQFPNYSSELNVNALELDDSALYLCASSLNRGGYEQYFGPGTRLTVT.

This clone was seen more than once but under ten times. The V gene is TRBV28, the J gene TRBJ2-7; D might be TRBD2 (5 bases). Looked up from germline, CDR1 is MDHEN and CDR2 is SYDVKM. The CDR3 contains 16 residues. The V end lost 3 bases, the J end lost 4 bases, and 19 bases lay between the germline ends. Here the CDR3 reads CASSLRLAVGVYEQYF. The CDR3 region has the DNA TGTGCCAGCAGTTTGAGGCTAGCTGTGGGTGTGTACGAGCAGTACTTC.

The chain links TRBV4-1 to TRBJ2-2; perhaps TRBD1 as D (5 bases). Germline CDR1 MGHRA, CDR2 YSYEKL. The CDR3 extends over 14 amino acids. V was clipped by 0 bases and J by 8 bases, with 10 bases between them. CDR3 nucleotides: TGCGCCAGCAGCCAAGACAGGGTGAAAGGGGAGCTGTTTTTT. The encoded protein is CASSQDRVKGELFF.

V usage is TRBV15 and J usage is TRBJ2-3; 7 positions agree with TRBD2. Looked up from germline, CDR1 is LNHNV and CDR2 is YYDKDF (reference sequence). The CDR3 extends over 16 amino acids. With V trimmed by 1 base and J by 1 base, 5 bases remained unmatched. The CDR3 sequence: CATSRGGGMGTDTQYF. The CDR3 nucleotides read TGTGCCACCAGCAGAGGGGGGGGGATGGGCACAGATACGCAGTATTTT.

This clone was detected a few times. This sequence joins TRBV19 and TRBJ2-2; 10 bases are shared with TRBD2. Germline V gene data show CDR1 as LNHDA and CDR2 as SQIVND (reference sequence). The junction had 12 bases not matched to a gene; V was cut back by 2 bases and J by 3 bases. The CDR3 spans 19 residues. The CDR3 spells CASSIRLAGVRGDTGELFF. The CDR3, as DNA: TGTGCCAGTAGTATACGGCTAGCGGGAGTAAGAGGCGACACCGGGGAGCTGTTTTTT.

J is TRBJ2-7 and V is TRBV4-1; 10 nucleotides align to TRBD1. The germline CDR1 and CDR2 sequences are MGHRA and YSYEKL. The CDR3 has 19 residues. The V segment lost 2 bases and the J segment 2 bases; nucleotides outside the gene matches: 15. The CDR3 loop reads CASSQTSNSGTGAPYEQYF. The CDR3 DNA is TGCGCCAGCAGCCAAACATCCAATTCCGGGACAGGGGCCCCCTACGAGCAGTACTTC.

This sequence joins TRBV15 and TRBJ2-7; 8 nucleotides align to TRBD2. Looked up from germline, CDR1 is LNHNV and CDR2 is YYDKDF (reference sequence). The CDR3 runs to 15 residues. Losses at the gene ends were 4 bases for V and 3 bases for J; bases not matched to a gene: 8. This CDR3 reads CATSTERELFYEQYF. The CDR3 region has the DNA TGTGCCACCAGCACGGAGCGGGAGCTATTCTACGAGCAGTACTTC.

This clone occurred once. This chain joins TRBV2 and TRBJ1-1; weak D call: TRBD1 (5 bases). V was clipped by 7 bases and J by 1 base, with 13 bases between them. The CDR3 length is 14 residues. Germline V gives CDR1 SNHLY, CDR2 FYNNEI. This CDR3 is CASNNHQGNTEAFF. DNA of the CDR3: TGTGCCAGCAACAATCATCAGGGGAACACTGAAGCTTTCTTT.

The chain links TRBV2 to TRBJ2-1; D may be TRBD1 (5 bases). Trimming shortened V by 3 bases and J by 8 bases, and 17 bases separated the two germline ends. Germline assignment: CDR1 SNHLY and CDR2 FYNNEI. The CDR3 has 15 amino acids. The CDR3 bases are TGTGCCAGCAGTGAGGGTATCCAGGGTGGCCATGAGCAGTTCTTC. Translated: CASSEGIQGGHEQFF.

The rearrangement links TRBV11-3 to TRBJ2-1; 8 positions agree with TRBD2. Looked up from germline, CDR1 is SGHNT and CDR2 is YENEEA. V lost 1 base, J lost 5 bases, and 4 bases stayed unmatched. This CDR3 has 15 residues. CDR3 sequence (DNA): TGTGCCAGCAGCTTAGTCGGGACTAGTAACAATGAGCAGTTCTTC. It specifies CASSLVGTSNNEQFF. The complete variable domain, with remaining parts taken from reference TRBV11-3 and TRBJ2-1, reads EAGVVQSPRYKIIEKKQPVAFWCNPISGHNTLYWYLQNLGQGPELLIRYENEEAVDDSQLPKDRFSAERLKGVDSTLKIQPAELGDSAVYLCASSLVGTSNNEQFFGPGTRLTVL.

The V and J genes are TRBV7-8 and TRBJ2-1, with 15 bases that match TRBD2. The CDR3 sequence is 17 residues long. Germline assignment: CDR1 SGHVS and CDR2 FQNEAQ. The V and J ends lost 5 bases and 5 bases, in that order; junction bases with no gene match: 7. The CDR3 region is CASSPRTSGRAHNEQFF. Here the CDR3 DNA reads TGTGCCAGCAGCCCGCGGACTAGCGGGAGGGCCCACAATGAGCAGTTCTTC.

The gene calls are TRBV19 and TRBJ2-4, with a weak D call TRBD2 (6 bases). The V end lost 6 bases, the J end lost 8 bases, and 17 bases lay between the germline ends. The germline CDR1 and CDR2 sequences are LNHDA and SQIVND (reference sequence). The CDR3 consists of 14 residues. CDR3: CASREGLRRDIQYF. CDR3 coding DNA: TGTGCCAGTAGAGAAGGGCTCCGGAGGGACATTCAGTACTTC.

The J gene is TRBJ1-2, the V gene TRBV7-2, with 11 bases aligning to TRBD1. Germline CDR1 SGHTA, CDR2 FQGNSA. The CDR3 has 13 residues. V shed 4 bases, J shed 7 bases, and the junction held 2 bases outside the gene matches. For the CDR3, the DNA is TGTGCCAGCAGCTCCGGGACAGGGGGTGGCTACACCTTC. Amino acid sequence: CASSSGTGGGYTF.

The chain is built from TRBV5-4 and TRBJ2-2; 10 positions match TRBD2. CDR3 size: 16 residues. Germline V lookup: CDR1 SGHNT, CDR2 YYREEE (reference sequence). The V gene end was trimmed by 1 base and the J gene end by 4 bases; junction bases not matched to a gene: 4. The CDR3 is CASSLPSGRSTGELFF. CDR3 nucleotides: TGTGCCAGCAGCTTGCCTAGCGGGAGAAGCACCGGGGAGCTGTTTTTT. Supplemented by reference TRBV5-4 and TRBJ2-2, the full variable domain reads ETGVTQSPTHLIKTRGQQVTLRCSSQSGHNTVSWYQQALGQGPQFIFQYYREEENGRGNFPPRFSGLQFPNYSSELNVNALELDDSALYLCASSLPSGRSTGELFFGEGSRLTVL.

The chain joins TRBV28 to TRBJ1-2; 8 nucleotides line up with TRBD1. This CDR3 has 12 amino acids. Trimming at V came to 11 bases and at J to 5 bases, leaving 7 bases not matched to a gene. Germline CDR1 is MDHEN and CDR2 is SYDVKM. Here the CDR3 reads CASGTGGYGYTF. DNA of the CDR3: TGTGCCTCAGGTACAGGGGGATATGGCTACACCTTC.